This TCR beta chain appears in the sequencing data of a study of identical twins. Study-wide results and limits: A partial confounding effect on zero-insertion analyses could come from invariant MAIT and iNKT cells. Insertions were reduced in abundant cord blood beta clonotypes but not in memory repertoires.

Turning to this clonotype: Its specificity is unknown.

The V and J ends lost 4 bases and 6 bases, in that order; junction bases with no gene match: 1. Looked up from germline, CDR1 is SGHKS and CDR2 is YYEKEE (reference sequence). This CDR3 comprises 14 residues. The cDNA had a unique molecular identifier and a template-switch universal primer site. One entry per CDR3 protein results from TCRdb running MiXCR on the 5' RACE reads. This table holds under 300,000 distinct CDR3 sequences, roughly an eighth found once. These data are also associated with another study on yellow fever vaccine responses in identical twins. That source reports: It has been reported that, in twins, the vaccine T cell response seemed partly convergent and partly personalized.

What was sequenced was memory (CD45RO+) T cells sorted from blood. This TCR derives from a woman under 30 in good health. The chain uses TRBV5-5 and TRBJ1-6, with TRBD1 matching over 10 bases. CDR3 bases: TGTGCCAGCAGCCGGGACAGGGGTAATTCACCCCTCCACTTT. This gives the protein CASSRDRGNSPLHF.